The clone carrying this T cell receptor beta chain was detected many times. Its specificity is unknown. The data stem from a study of T-cell memory formation after mild COVID-19. Study-level findings and limits: Some clones that responded turned up in pre-infection memory, which suggests that cross-reactive memory joined in.

TCRalpha and TCRbeta libraries used 5'RACE with constant-segment primers and UMIs. TCRdb redid the calling of the 5' RACE reads with MiXCR, one entry per CDR3 protein. The repertoire includes 120,000 to 150,000 distinct CDR3 sequences, approximately 5.7% of them detected once, and around 1.9% sits in the top ten. The specimen was PBMCs or a T cell subset sorted from them (not recorded which). This receptor was taken from an adult woman who had mild COVID-19 (a few samples of this study predate the infection). Cell type and time point are not known.

The CDR3 loop is CASSLTIGTPRGQFF. In DNA, the CDR3 is TGTGCCAGCAGCCTGACAATCGGGACACCTCGTGGGCAGTTCTTC. This chain connects TRBV11-3 to TRBJ2-1, with D possibly matching TRBD1 (6 bases). Germline V CDR1 and CDR2: SGHNT, YENEEA. This CDR3 has 15 residues. With 5 bases removed from V and 12 bases from J, the gap between germline ends came to 23 bases. The full variable domain, in which reference TRBV11-3 and TRBJ2-1 provide the parts outside the CDR3, is EAGVVQSPRYKIIEKKQPVAFWCNPISGHNTLYWYLQNLGQGPELLIRYENEEAVDDSQLPKDRFSAERLKGVDSTLKIQPAELGDSAVYLCASSLTIGTPRGQFFGPGTRLTVL.